This passage covers 5 T cell receptor beta chains from one sample sequenced in a study of T cells in Graves' hyperthyroidism and ophthalmopathy. TCR beta CDR3 region amplification was performed from RNA transcripts. First-round RT-PCR targeting the TCR CDR3 was performed with the HTBI primer set. TCRdb itself ran the multiplex PCR reads through MiXCR, one entry per CDR3 protein. The table shows roughly 500,000 distinct CDR3 sequences, with approximately 48% occurring only once. Specimen: peripheral blood or thyroid tissue (not recorded which). The source of these receptors is an adult woman with Graves' disease, either hyperthyroidism or ophthalmopathy (not recorded which).

This clonotype was counted only a few times. The chain is built from TRBV2 and TRBJ1-2; TRBD1 might be the D (5 bases). Trimming took 7 bases from V and 0 from J, leaving 9 bases between them. The CDR3 consists of 13 residues. In germline, CDR1 is SNHLY, CDR2 FYNNEI. The CDR3 DNA is TGTGCCAGCAACAGGACTACTAACTATGGCTACACCTTC. Its translation: CASNRTTNYGYTF. The variable domain in full, completed from reference TRBV2 and TRBJ1-2, reads EPEVTQTPSHQVTQMGQEVILRCVPISNHLYFYWYRQILGQKVEFLVSFYNNEISEKSEIFDDQFSVERPDGSNFTLKIRSTKLEDSAMYFCASNRTTNYGYTFGSGTRLTVV.

This clonotype was counted at least ten times. The rearrangement joins TRBV10-3 to TRBJ2-2, with 10 bases matching TRBD2. Germline V gene data show CDR1 as ENHRY and CDR2 as SYGVKD. The CDR3 loop spans 14 amino acids. V lost 7 bases and J lost 8; bases outside the gene matches: 7. CDR3 nucleotide sequence: TGTGCCATCACAGCTAGCGGGAGAGTAGGGGAGCTGTTTTTT. Translation: CAITASGRVGELFF.

This clonotype was observed at least ten times. J is TRBJ2-7 and V is TRBV7-8; possibly TRBD2 for D (6 bases). Germline CDR1 is SGHVS and CDR2 is FQNEAQ. With 2 bases removed from V and 0 bases from J, the gap between germline ends came to 11 bases. This CDR3 comprises 15 residues. This CDR3 reads CASSLRRGRSYEQYF. CDR3 sequence (DNA): TGTGCCAGCAGCTTAAGGCGGGGCCGCTCCTACGAGCAGTACTTC. The full variable domain, completed using reference TRBV7-8 and TRBJ2-7, is GAGVSQSPRYKVAKRGQDVALRCDPISGHVSLFWYQQALGQGPEFLTYFQNEAQLDKSGLPSDRFFAERPEGSVSTLKIQRTQQEDSAVYLCASSLRRGRSYEQYFGPGTRLTVT.

The chain is built from TRBV6-5 and TRBJ1-6; D unresolved. Germline V gene sequence: CDR1 MNHEY, CDR2 SVGAGI. V shed 2 bases and J shed 8 bases, with 4 bases lying between them. CDR3 length equals 12 residues. CDR3 nucleotide sequence: TGTGCCAGCAGTTACGCGGATTCACCCCTCCACTTT. Its protein is CASSYADSPLHF.

The chain joins TRBV7-9 to TRBJ2-5; possibly TRBD1 for D (5 bases). This CDR3 has 16 residues. The germline gives CDR1 SEHNR, CDR2 FQNEAQ (reference sequence). The V end was cut by 9 bases, the J end by 3 bases, with 23 bases between. CDR3 amino acids: CASSKWGREVEETQYF. The CDR3 coding sequence is TGTGCCAGTAGCAAGTGGGGCAGAGAAGTCGAAGAGACCCAGTACTTC. Full variable domain (missing parts from reference TRBV7-9 and TRBJ2-5): DTGVSQNPRHKITKRGQNVTFRCDPISEHNRLYWYRQTLGQGPEFLTYFQNEAQLEKSRLLSDRFSAERPKGSFSTLEIQRTEQGDSAMYLCASSKWGREVEETQYFGPGTRLLVL.